The present TCR beta chain was sequenced within a study of early T cells in non-severe SARS-CoV-2 infection. CDR1 is MGHRA and CDR2 is YSYEKL in the germline V gene. V lost 3 bases and J 8 bases, leaving 19 bases between the germline ends. The CDR3 is 15 amino acids. MiXCR, run by TCRdb on the 5' RACE reads, gives a single entry per CDR3 protein. The sample records approximately 85,000 distinct CDR3 sequences, around 12% being singletons. The chain has TRBV4-1 and TRBJ1-1; no firm D call. This receptor was obtained from an adult who was a healthcare worker with PCR-confirmed SARS-CoV-2 infection or an uninfected control (not recorded which). Sequencing used whole blood. The chain's CDR3 is CASSQGPDGGREAFF. Written as DNA, the CDR3 is TGCGCCAGCAGCCAGGGCCCGGACGGAGGACGAGAAGCTTTCTTT.